This paragraph covers one T cell receptor (beta chain) sequence. Antigen: not known. The data stem from a study of blood T cells in healthy people across ages. Germline assignment: CDR1 DFQATT and CDR2 SNEGSKA (reference sequence). With V trimmed by 1 base and J by 0 bases, 17 bases remained unmatched. The CDR3 totals 21 residues. A second about 7 to 12 cycle PCR used barcoded and J-beta primers. One entry per CDR3 protein, called by TCRdb with MiXCR from the 5' RACE reads. The table has roughly 800,000 distinct CDR3 sequences, roughly 50% seen once. Study conclusions and caveats: Donor CMV infection status was unknown, possibly confounding age-related changes in expanded clonotypes.

This TCR was sampled from a man aged 25 to 40 in good health. The sequenced sample consisted of blood. The chain links TRBV20-1 to TRBJ2-4; 11 bases are shared with TRBD1. CDR3 sequence: CSARVGGDRGIPLRAKNIQYF. CDR3 nucleotide sequence: TGCAGTGCTAGAGTGGGGGGGGACAGGGGGATCCCCCTTAGAGCCAAAAACATTCAGTACTTC.